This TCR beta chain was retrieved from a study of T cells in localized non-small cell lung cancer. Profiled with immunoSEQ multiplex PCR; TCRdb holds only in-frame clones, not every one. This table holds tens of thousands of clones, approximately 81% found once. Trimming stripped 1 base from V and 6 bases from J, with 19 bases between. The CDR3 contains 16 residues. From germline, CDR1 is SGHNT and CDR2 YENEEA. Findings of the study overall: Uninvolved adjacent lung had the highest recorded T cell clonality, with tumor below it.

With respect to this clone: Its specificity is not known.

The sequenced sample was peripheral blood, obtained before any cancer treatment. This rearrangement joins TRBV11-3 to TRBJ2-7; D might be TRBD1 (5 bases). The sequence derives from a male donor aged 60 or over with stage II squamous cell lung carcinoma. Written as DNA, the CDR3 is TGTGCCAGCAGCTTAGGGGGTTGGGGCAGGGTAACCGAGCAGTACTTC. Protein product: CASSLGGWGRVTEQYF.